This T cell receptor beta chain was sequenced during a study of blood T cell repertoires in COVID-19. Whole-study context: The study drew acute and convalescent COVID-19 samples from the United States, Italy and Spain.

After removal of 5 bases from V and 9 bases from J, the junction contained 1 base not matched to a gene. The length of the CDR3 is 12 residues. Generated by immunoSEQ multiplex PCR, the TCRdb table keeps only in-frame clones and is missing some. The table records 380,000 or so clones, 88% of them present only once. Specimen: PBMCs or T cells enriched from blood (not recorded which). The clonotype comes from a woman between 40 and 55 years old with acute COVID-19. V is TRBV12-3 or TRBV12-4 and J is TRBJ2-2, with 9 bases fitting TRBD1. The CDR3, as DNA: TGTGCCAGCAGTCACAGGGGGCGGGAGCTGTTTTTT. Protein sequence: CASSHRGRELFF.